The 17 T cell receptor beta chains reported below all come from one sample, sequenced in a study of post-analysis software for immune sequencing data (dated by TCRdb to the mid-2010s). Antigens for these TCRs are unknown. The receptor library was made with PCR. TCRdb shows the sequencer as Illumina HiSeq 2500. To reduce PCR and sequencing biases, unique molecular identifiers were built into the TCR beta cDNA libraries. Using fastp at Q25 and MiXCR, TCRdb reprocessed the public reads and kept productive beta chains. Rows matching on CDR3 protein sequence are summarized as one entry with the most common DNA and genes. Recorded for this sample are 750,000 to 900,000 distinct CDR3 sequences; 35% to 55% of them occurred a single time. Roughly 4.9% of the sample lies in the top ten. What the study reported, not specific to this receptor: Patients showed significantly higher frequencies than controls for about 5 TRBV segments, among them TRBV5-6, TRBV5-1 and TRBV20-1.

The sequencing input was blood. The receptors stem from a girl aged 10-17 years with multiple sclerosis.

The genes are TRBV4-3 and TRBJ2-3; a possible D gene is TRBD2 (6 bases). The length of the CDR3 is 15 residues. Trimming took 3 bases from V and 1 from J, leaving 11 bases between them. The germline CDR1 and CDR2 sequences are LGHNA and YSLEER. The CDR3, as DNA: TGCGCCAGCAGCCAGGATCTAGCGCGCACAGATACGCAGTATTTT. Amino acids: CASSQDLARTDTQYF.

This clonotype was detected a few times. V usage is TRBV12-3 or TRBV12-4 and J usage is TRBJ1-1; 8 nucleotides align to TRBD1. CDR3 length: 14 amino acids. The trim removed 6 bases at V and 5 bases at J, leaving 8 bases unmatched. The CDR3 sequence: CASSQGAGGTEAFF. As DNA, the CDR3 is TGTGCCAGCAGCCAGGGGGCTGGAGGAACTGAAGCTTTCTTT.

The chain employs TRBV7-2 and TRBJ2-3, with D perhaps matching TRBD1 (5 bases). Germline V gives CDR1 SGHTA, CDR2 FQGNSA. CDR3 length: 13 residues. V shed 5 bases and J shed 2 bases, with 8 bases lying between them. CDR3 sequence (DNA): TGTGCCAGCAGCCAGGGTAACACAGATACGCAGTATTTT. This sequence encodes CASSQGNTDTQYF.

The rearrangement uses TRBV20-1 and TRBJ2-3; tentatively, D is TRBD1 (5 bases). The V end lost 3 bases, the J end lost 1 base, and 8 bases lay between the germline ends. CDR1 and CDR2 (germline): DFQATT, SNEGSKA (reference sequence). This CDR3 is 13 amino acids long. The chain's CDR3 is CSASWGGTDTQYF. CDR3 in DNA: TGCAGTGCTAGCTGGGGCGGCACAGATACGCAGTATTTT.

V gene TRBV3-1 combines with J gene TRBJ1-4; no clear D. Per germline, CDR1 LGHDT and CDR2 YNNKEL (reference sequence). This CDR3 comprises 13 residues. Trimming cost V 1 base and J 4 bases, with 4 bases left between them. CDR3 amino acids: CASSQVRNEKLFF. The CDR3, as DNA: TGTGCCAGCAGCCAAGTCCGTAATGAAAAACTGTTTTTT.

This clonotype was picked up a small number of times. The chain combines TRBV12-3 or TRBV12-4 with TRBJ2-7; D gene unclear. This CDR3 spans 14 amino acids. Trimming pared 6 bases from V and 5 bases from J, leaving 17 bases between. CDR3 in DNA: TGTGCCAGCAGGAGAGGAGTCCTCGAAGACGAGCAGTACTTC. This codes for CASRRGVLEDEQYF.

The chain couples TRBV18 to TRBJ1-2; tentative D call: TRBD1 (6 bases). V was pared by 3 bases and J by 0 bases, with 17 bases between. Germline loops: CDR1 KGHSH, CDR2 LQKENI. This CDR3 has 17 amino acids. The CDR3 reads CASSPGTPNRANYGYTF. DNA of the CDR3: TGTGCCAGCTCACCCGGGACACCCAATCGCGCTAACTATGGCTACACCTTC.

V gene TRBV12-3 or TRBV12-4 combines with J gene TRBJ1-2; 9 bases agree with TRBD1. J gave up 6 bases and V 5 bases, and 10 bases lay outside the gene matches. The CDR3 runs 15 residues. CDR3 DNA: TGTGCCAGCAGTCATACACAGGGGGCGAGAAATGGCTACACCTTC. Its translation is CASSHTQGARNGYTF.

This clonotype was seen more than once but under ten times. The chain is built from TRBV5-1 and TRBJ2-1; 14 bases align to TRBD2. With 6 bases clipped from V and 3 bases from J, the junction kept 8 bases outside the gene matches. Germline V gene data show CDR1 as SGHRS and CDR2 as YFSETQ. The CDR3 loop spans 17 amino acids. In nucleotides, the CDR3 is TGCGCCAGCAATCCCCGACTAGCGGGGGGGAACTACAATGAGCAGTTCTTC. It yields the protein CASNPRLAGGNYNEQFF.

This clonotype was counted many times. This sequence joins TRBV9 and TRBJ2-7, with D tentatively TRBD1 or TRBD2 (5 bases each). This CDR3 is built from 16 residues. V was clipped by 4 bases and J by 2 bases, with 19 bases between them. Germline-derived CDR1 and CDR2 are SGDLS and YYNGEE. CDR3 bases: TGTGCCAGCAGCCCTAGCCCTAAGCAGGGAACCTACGAGCAGTACTTC. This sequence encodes CASSPSPKQGTYEQYF.

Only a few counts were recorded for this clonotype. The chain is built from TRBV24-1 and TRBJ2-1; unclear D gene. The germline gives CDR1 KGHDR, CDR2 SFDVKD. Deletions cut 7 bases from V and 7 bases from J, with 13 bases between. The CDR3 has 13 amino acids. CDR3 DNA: TGTGCCACCAGCCAAGGAGCTCGGAATGAGCAGTTCTTC. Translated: CATSQGARNEQFF.

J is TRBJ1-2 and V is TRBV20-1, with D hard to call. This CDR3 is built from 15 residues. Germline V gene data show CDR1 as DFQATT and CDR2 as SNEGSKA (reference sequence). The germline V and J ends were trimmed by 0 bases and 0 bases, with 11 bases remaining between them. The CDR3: CSARDPGEPNYGYTF. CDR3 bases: TGCAGTGCTAGAGATCCTGGAGAACCTAACTATGGCTACACCTTC.

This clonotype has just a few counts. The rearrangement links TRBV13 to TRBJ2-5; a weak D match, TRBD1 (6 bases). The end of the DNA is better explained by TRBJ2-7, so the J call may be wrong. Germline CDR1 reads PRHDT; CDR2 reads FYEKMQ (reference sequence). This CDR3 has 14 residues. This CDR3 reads CASSSQARGYEQYF. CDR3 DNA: TGTGCCAGCAGCTCTCAGGCCAGGGGCTACGAGCAGTACTTC.

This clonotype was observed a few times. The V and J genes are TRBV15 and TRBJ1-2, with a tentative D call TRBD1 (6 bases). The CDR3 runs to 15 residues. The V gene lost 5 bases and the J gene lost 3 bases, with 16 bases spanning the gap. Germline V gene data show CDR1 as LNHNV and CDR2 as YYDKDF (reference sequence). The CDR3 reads CATSDHGGHHYGYTF. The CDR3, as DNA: TGTGCCACCAGCGACCATGGGGGCCACCACTATGGCTACACCTTC.

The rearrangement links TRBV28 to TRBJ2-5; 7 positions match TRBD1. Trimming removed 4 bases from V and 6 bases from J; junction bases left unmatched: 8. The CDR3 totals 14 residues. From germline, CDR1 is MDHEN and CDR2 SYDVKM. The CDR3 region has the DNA TGTGCCAGCAGTTCGAGACAGGGTAGGCAGACCCAGTACTTC. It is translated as CASSSRQGRQTQYF.

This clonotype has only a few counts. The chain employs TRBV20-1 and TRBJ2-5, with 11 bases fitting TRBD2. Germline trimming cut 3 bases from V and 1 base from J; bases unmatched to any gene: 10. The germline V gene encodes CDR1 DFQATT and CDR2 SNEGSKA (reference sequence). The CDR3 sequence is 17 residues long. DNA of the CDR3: TGCAGTGCTAGCACGGGACTAGCGGAGGACCCCCAAGAGACCCAGTACTTC. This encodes CSASTGLAEDPQETQYF.

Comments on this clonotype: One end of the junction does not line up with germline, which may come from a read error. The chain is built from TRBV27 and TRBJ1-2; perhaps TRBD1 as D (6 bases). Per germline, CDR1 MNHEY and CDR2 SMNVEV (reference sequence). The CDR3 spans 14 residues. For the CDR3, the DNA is TGTGCCAGCAGTCTATCACAGGGTGTGCGGGGCTACACCTTC. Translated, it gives CASSLSQGVRGYTF.